These 25 T cell receptor beta chains originate from one sample sequenced in a study of shared clonotypes between healthy human individuals (dated by TCRdb to 2018 to 2020). The library was made by the immunoSEQ multiplex PCR assay. Sourced from immuneACCESS, this table was stored by TCRdb with only in-frame sequences that have V and J called. A share of the clones is absent; for the studies checked, an unresolved V gene accounts for under half, and the remainder has no known explanation. Counted in this sample were around 1 million clones; 76% of them appeared once. Nearly 1.5% of the sample comes from the top ten. Sequencing was performed on memory CD4+ T cells sorted from blood. According to the study, the label for this sample's cell subset or site signals: CD45RA-negative fraction. All receptors come from a man younger than 30 in good health.

This clone was recorded only once. V and J are TRBV4-1 and TRBJ2-3; D call uncertain. Trimming left V 0 bases short and J 3 bases short, with 13 bases between. CDR3 size: 16 residues. Germline V gene lookup returns CDR1 MGHRA and CDR2 YSYEKL. As DNA, the CDR3 is TGCGCCAGCAGCCAAGACGACGGTTATAGTACAGATACGCAGTATTTT. Its protein product is CASSQDDGYSTDTQYF.

V gene TRBV29-1 combines with J gene TRBJ2-2, with TRBD2 matching 7 bases. CDR1 is SQVTM and CDR2 is ANQGSEA in the germline V gene. Losses at the gene ends were 4 bases for V and 6 bases for J; bases not matched to a gene: 5. The CDR3 extends over 13 amino acids. The CDR3 region is CSVALGGAGELFF. For the CDR3, the DNA is TGCAGCGTTGCCCTGGGGGGGGCCGGGGAGCTGTTTTTT.

This clone appeared many times. The V gene is TRBV9, the J gene TRBJ2-6; D call uncertain. This CDR3 region has 14 residues. Per germline, CDR1 SGDLS and CDR2 YYNGEE. Trimming removed 3 bases from V and 0 bases from J, with 4 bases in between. CDR3 DNA sequence: TGTGCCAGCAGCGGACACTCTGGGGCCAACGTCCTGACTTTC. Translated, it gives CASSGHSGANVLTF.

The chain couples TRBV7-9 to TRBJ2-2; D is ambiguous. The CDR3 extends over 16 amino acids. The germline V gene has CDR1 SEHNR and CDR2 FQNEAQ (reference sequence). The V end lost 4 bases, the J end lost 0 bases, and 12 bases lay between the germline ends. Here the CDR3 reads CASSSQNPANTGELFF. The CDR3 nucleotides read TGTGCCAGCAGCTCACAGAATCCCGCGAACACCGGGGAGCTGTTTTTT.

This sequence joins TRBV21-1 and TRBJ2-7; the D call of TRBD2 is as the table states it, not checked on the DNA. TRBV21-1 is labeled a pseudogene. The CDR3 contains 14 residues. This CDR3 reads CASSKSSTSYEQYF. CDR3 DNA: TGTGCCAGCAGCAAATCCTCTACTTCCTACGAGCAGTACTTC.

This clone was seen a few times. The rearrangement links TRBV7-2 to TRBJ1-2; the D is unclear. This CDR3 is built from 13 residues. CDR1 and CDR2 (germline): SGHTA, FQGNSA. V was clipped by 3 bases and J by 8 bases, with 13 bases between them. CDR3 loop: CASSFRQTRGYTF. The CDR3 nucleotides read TGTGCCAGCAGCTTTCGTCAAACTCGGGGCTACACCTTC.

The chain joins TRBV2 to TRBJ2-5; D ambiguous. Germline CDR1 and CDR2: SNHLY and FYNNEI. The CDR3 loop spans 13 amino acids. Trimming pared 7 bases from V and 0 bases from J, leaving 9 bases between. This chain's CDR3 is CASKPGYQETQYF. Written as DNA, the CDR3 is TGTGCCAGCAAGCCCGGATACCAAGAGACCCAGTACTTC.

This clone has a count of ten or more. The V and J genes are TRBV18 and TRBJ2-2; 8 bases are a match to TRBD1. CDR3 length: 15 amino acids. J was trimmed by 5 bases and V by 6 bases; bases with no gene match: 8. Germline V lookup: CDR1 KGHSH, CDR2 LQKENI. The CDR3, as DNA: TGTGCCAGCTCCCCCGGGACAGGAGCAACCGGGGAGCTGTTTTTT. It translates to CASSPGTGATGELFF. Looking up the rest from reference TRBV18 and TRBJ2-2 gives the full variable domain: NAGVMQNPRHLVRRRGQEARLRCSPMKGHSHVYWYRQLPEEGLKFMVYLQKENIIDESGMPKERFSAEFPKEGPSILRIQQVVRGDSAAYFCASSPGTGATGELFFGEGSRLTVL.

This rearrangement joins TRBV7-6 to TRBJ2-1; 7 bases map to TRBD1. Trimming at V came to 5 bases and at J to 1 base, leaving 5 bases not matched to a gene. There are 15 residues in the CDR3. CDR1 and CDR2 (germline): SGHVS, FNYEAQ. As DNA, the CDR3 is TGTGCCAGCAGCGGGGACAGCCAATCCTACAATGAGCAGTTCTTC. Residues: CASSGDSQSYNEQFF.

This rearrangement joins TRBV5-1 to TRBJ1-1; tentatively, D is TRBD1 (5 bases). CDR3 length equals 14 residues. The V gene's germline CDR1 is SGHRS and CDR2 YFSETQ. Trimming removed 4 bases at V and 3 bases at J, with 13 bases between. CDR3 residues: CASSADRGYTEAFF. Here the CDR3 DNA reads TGCGCCAGCAGCGCCGATAGGGGATACACTGAAGCTTTCTTT.

This rearrangement joins TRBV6-6 to TRBJ1-1; perhaps TRBD1 as D (6 bases). This CDR3 region has 13 residues. Germline CDR1 is MNHNY and CDR2 is SVGAGI (reference sequence). V gave up 7 bases and J gave up 6 bases, with 15 bases separating them. CDR3 region: CASKGTQSSEAFF. The CDR3 DNA is TGTGCCAGCAAAGGGACACAGTCCTCTGAAGCTTTCTTT.

The J gene is TRBJ2-7, the V gene TRBV7-8; D gene unclear. The CDR3 has 13 amino acids. Germline V gene sequence: CDR1 SGHVS, CDR2 FQNEAQ. V dropped 3 bases and J dropped 7 bases, with 13 bases sitting between them. This CDR3 is CASSFNPVSEQYF. The CDR3 DNA is TGTGCCAGCAGCTTCAATCCTGTGTCGGAGCAGTACTTC.

The rearrangement uses TRBV5-1 and TRBJ1-6, with 11 bases lining up with TRBD1. The CDR3 runs to 15 residues. Germline loops: CDR1 SGHRS, CDR2 YFSETQ. V lost 3 bases and J lost 9; bases outside the gene matches: 5. In DNA, the CDR3 is TGCGCCAGCAGCTCCGGGACAGGGGGAAGTTCACCCCTCCACTTT. Translation: CASSSGTGGSSPLHF.

V gene TRBV27 combines with J gene TRBJ2-2, with TRBD1 matching over 7 bases. The germline gives CDR1 MNHEY, CDR2 SMNVEV (reference sequence). The CDR3 length is 15 residues. After removal of 7 bases from V and 4 bases from J, the junction contained 9 bases not matched to a gene. CDR3 loop: CASIAGTDLTGELFF. The CDR3 DNA sequence: TGTGCCAGCATCGCCGGGACAGATCTCACCGGGGAGCTGTTTTTT.

This clone was recorded only once. The chain recombines TRBV5-4 with TRBJ2-5; maybe TRBD2 (6 bases). The CDR3 contains 15 residues. Trimming shortened V by 1 base and J by 1 base, and 11 bases separated the two germline ends. Germline-derived CDR1 and CDR2 are SGHNT and YYREEE (reference sequence). The CDR3 nucleotides are TGTGCCAGCAGCTTGTCGGTCGGGGGCCAAGAGACCCAGTACTTC. This codes for CASSLSVGGQETQYF.

The V call is TRBV12-5, the J call TRBJ2-7; TRBD1 agrees at 12 bases. This CDR3 is built from 17 residues. V lost 1 base, J lost 5 bases, and 9 bases stayed unmatched. CDR1 and CDR2 (germline): LGHNT, FRNRAP. This chain's CDR3 is CASGLAGTGGVRDEQYF. CDR3 nucleotide sequence: TGTGCTAGTGGTTTGGCCGGGACAGGGGGCGTGAGAGACGAGCAGTACTTC.

V usage is TRBV5-1 and J usage is TRBJ1-4; D remains unclear. In germline, CDR1 is SGHRS, CDR2 YFSETQ. The CDR3 length is 14 residues. V lost 0 bases and J lost 6, with 9 bases in between. The CDR3 DNA sequence: TGCGCCAGCAGCTTGGGACCCGAAGATGAAAAACTGTTTTTT. The encoded protein is CASSLGPEDEKLFF.

The rearrangement links TRBV5-1 to TRBJ1-2; TRBD1 might be the D (5 bases). This CDR3 spans 14 amino acids. The germline V gene encodes CDR1 SGHRS and CDR2 YFSETQ. V was clipped by 0 bases and J by 8 bases, with 14 bases between them. The CDR3 loop is CASSLDGPPGGYTF. In DNA, the CDR3 is TGCGCCAGCAGCTTGGACGGACCCCCAGGGGGCTACACCTTC.

This clone showed up many times. The V gene is TRBV7-9, the J gene TRBJ1-1; 8 bases fit TRBD1. J was trimmed by 0 bases and V by 5 bases; bases with no gene match: 5. Germline V gene lookup returns CDR1 SEHNR and CDR2 FQNEAQ (reference sequence). The CDR3 has 15 residues. The CDR3 nucleotides read TGTGCCAGCAGCCCCGGACAGGGCGTGAACACTGAAGCTTTCTTT. It yields the protein CASSPGQGVNTEAFF.

The V call is TRBV5-1, the J call TRBJ2-7; TRBD1 is a possible D gene (6 bases). With 2 bases removed from V and 0 bases from J, the gap between germline ends came to 9 bases. CDR3 length equals 14 residues. Per the germline V gene, CDR1 is SGHRS and CDR2 is YFSETQ. The CDR3 DNA follows: TGCGCCAGCAGCTTCATGGACAGCTCCTACGAGCAGTACTTC. As protein: CASSFMDSSYEQYF.

Details on this clone: Other DNA sequences in the sample encode the same CDR3. The chain recombines TRBV5-1 with TRBJ1-4; D gene unclear. Germline-derived CDR1 and CDR2 are SGHRS and YFSETQ. V gave up 0 bases and J gave up 0 bases, with 3 bases separating them. This CDR3 region has 14 residues. CDR3 amino acids: CASSLGSTNEKLFF. In DNA, the CDR3 is TGCGCCAGCAGCTTGGGTTCAACTAATGAAAAACTGTTTTTT.

The rearrangement joins TRBV7-9 to TRBJ1-6; D unresolved. Germline values: CDR1 SEHNR, CDR2 FQNEAQ (reference sequence). CDR3 length equals 14 residues. The V end lost 1 base, the J end lost 8 bases, and 9 bases lay between the germline ends. The CDR3 DNA is TGTGCCAGCAGCTTAGTGAGTGATCATTCACCCCTCCACTTT. Translation: CASSLVSDHSPLHF.

The chain couples TRBV5-1 to TRBJ1-2, with 9 bases that match TRBD1. The V gene end was trimmed by 4 bases and the J gene end by 6 bases; junction bases not matched to a gene: 7. The CDR3 covers 14 residues. Germline loops: CDR1 SGHRS, CDR2 YFSETQ. CDR3 nucleotide sequence: TGCGCCAGCAGCCTACAGGGGGCCACGGATGGCTACACCTTC. This codes for CASSLQGATDGYTF. Using reference TRBV5-1 and TRBJ1-2 for the parts outside the CDR3, the full variable domain is KAGVTQTPRYLIKTRGQQVTLSCSPISGHRSVSWYQQTPGQGLQFLFEYFSETQRNKGNFPGRFSGRQFSNSRSEMNVSTLELGDSALYLCASSLQGATDGYTFGSGTRLTVV.

CDR3 in amino acids: CASSTPSGQETQYF. The CDR3 DNA reads TGTGCCAGCAGTACTCCCTCTGGCCAAGAGACCCAGTACTTC. V and J are TRBV2 and TRBJ2-5; D unclear. Germline V gives CDR1 SNHLY, CDR2 FYNNEI. V lost 5 bases to trimming and J lost 1 base, with 11 bases between them. This CDR3 region has 14 residues.

The CDR3 is CASREPGPLRGYTF. The CDR3 bases are TGTGCCAGCAGGGAACCGGGTCCCCTTAGGGGCTACACCTTC. The J gene is TRBJ1-2, the V gene TRBV6-5; the D is unclear. Trimming took 6 bases from V and 8 from J, leaving 19 bases between them. This CDR3 region has 14 residues. CDR1 MNHEY and CDR2 SVGAGI come from the germline V gene.